This is a list of T cell receptor beta chains from one sample in a study of blood T cell repertoires in COVID-19. TCRdb's table, derived via immunoSEQ multiplex PCR, lists solely in-frame clones and lacks some. The sample includes about 300,000 clones, 87% of them seen just once. Sequencing used peripheral blood. The origin of the receptors is a man younger than 30 with active or convalescent COVID-19. Both conserved end residues are part of each CDR3. D genes are given only for firm matches. Rows may omit the clone size; those that give it use once, few, many or a size class.

clone_size j_call v_call d_call cdr3_nt cdr3_aa
- TRBJ1-1 TRBV7-9 - TGTGCCAGCAGCTTAGAACTGTGGATTGAGGGCACTGAAGCTTTCTTT CASSLELWIEGTEAFF
- TRBJ2-2 TRBV6-1 - TGTGCCAGCCTAGTGGTGGCGAACACCGGGGAGCTGTTTTTT CASLVVANTGELFF
- TRBJ2-2 TRBV5-6 - TGTGCCAGCAGCTTGGGATGGACAGCGAACACCGGGGAGCTGTTTTTT CASSLGWTANTGELFF
- TRBJ2-3 TRBV24-1 - TGTGCCACCAGTGATTCCAGAAAAGATACGCAGTATTTT CATSDSRKDTQYF
- TRBJ1-2 TRBV19 - TGTGCCAGTAGTATAAAATCAGGGGCGCATGGCTACACCTTC CASSIKSGAHGYTF
- TRBJ2-2 TRBV4-1 - TGCGCCAGCAGAACAGCTAACACCGGGGAGCTGTTTTTT CASRTANTGELFF
- TRBJ2-7 TRBV18 - TGTGCCAGCTCACCGAGGCTTGGGGCCTCAAGCTCCTACGAGCAGTACTTC CASSPRLGASSSYEQYF
- TRBJ2-2 TRBV3-1/TRBV3-2 - TGTGCCAGCAGCCAAGATATGGACAGTTTAGTTAGCGGGGAGCTGTTTTTT CASSQDMDSLVSGELFF
- TRBJ1-5 TRBV27 TRBD1 TGTGCCAGCAGGGCCCTCAACAGGGGGCTTTATCAGCCCCAGCATTTT CASRALNRGLYQPQHF
- TRBJ1-1 TRBV27 TRBD1 TGTGCCAGCAGTCGGACAGGCCGCGGCATGAACACTGAAGCTTTCTTT CASSRTGRGMNTEAFF
- TRBJ2-3 TRBV6-5 - TGTGCCAGCAGCTCCAGGGGAGAAAGGACAGATACGCAGTATTTT CASSSRGERTDTQYF
- TRBJ1-1 TRBV5-5 - TGTGCCAGCAGCTTGGGTCAAACAGGGATACGGACTGAAGCTTTCTTT CASSLGQTGIRTEAFF
- TRBJ1-6 TRBV6-5 - TGTGCCAGCAAACGGAGTTATAATTCACCCCTCCACTTT CASKRSYNSPLHF
- TRBJ2-7 TRBV5-1 - TGCGCCAGCAGCTTGACCCTAGGCTACGAGCAGTACTTC CASSLTLGYEQYF
- TRBJ2-1 TRBV21-1 - TGTGCCAGCAGCAGGGGCCACAATGAGCAGTTCTTC CASSRGHNEQFF
- TRBJ2-1 TRBV24-1 TRBD2 TGTGCCACCAGTGACGCTAGACTAGCCGGCTACAATGAGCAGTTCTTC CATSDARLAGYNEQFF
- TRBJ2-1 TRBV9 TRBD2 TGTGCCAGCAGCACAACCGGGACTACCGACTCCTACAATGAGCAGTTCTTC CASSTTGTTDSYNEQFF
- TRBJ1-2 TRBV23-1 TRBD1 TGCGCCAGCAGTCAATCGGGACAGGGCAAAGGCTACACCTTC CASSQSGQGKGYTF
- TRBJ2-7 TRBV6-2/TRBV6-3 - TGTGCCAGCAGTTACTCCCTCGAGCAGTACTTC CASSYSLEQYF
few TRBJ1-5 TRBV6-2/TRBV6-3 TRBD1 TGTGCCAGCAGTTATGATCCCAGGACAGGCTTTCCCCAGCATTTT CASSYDPRTGFPQHF
- TRBJ2-4 TRBV15 - TGTGCCACCAGCAGCCCCCAGGGGGCCAAAAACATTCAGTACTTC CATSSPQGAKNIQYF
- TRBJ1-6 TRBV10-2 TRBD1 TGCGCCAGCAGCCAAGAGGGGACAGGGGTCTTATCCCTCCACTTT CASSQEGTGVLSLHF
few TRBJ2-7 TRBV12-2 - TGTGCAAGTCGTTTAATAGGACTAGCGGGAGGGAGCTCCTACGAGCAGTACTTC CASRLIGLAGGSSYEQYF
- TRBJ1-6 TRBV14 TRBD1 TGTGCCAGCAGCCAAGCCCAGGGGGCTGGTAATTCACCCCTCCACTTT CASSQAQGAGNSPLHF
- TRBJ2-3 TRBV28 TRBD2 TGTGCCAGCAGTCCTACTAGCGGGGGTCCCCCAGATACGCAGTATTTT CASSPTSGGPPDTQYF
- TRBJ2-1 TRBV7-9 TRBD2 TGTGCCAGCAGCTATGGACTAGCGGGAGACAATGAGCAGTTCTTC CASSYGLAGDNEQFF
- TRBJ1-1 TRBV19 TRBD1 TGTGCCAGTAGGACAGGGGGCGCAGCTTTCTTT CASRTGGAAFF